This TCR beta chain emerged from a study of OX40 agonist ivuxolimab in advanced cancers. Whole-study context: The eligibility criteria allowed prior anti-PD-1, anti-PD-L1 or anti-CTLA-4 therapy, and 30% to 40% had some. General observations from the study: Those patients achieving a partial response at 0.1-3.0 mg/kg showed among the lowest clonal expansion. Low normalized clonal expansion also occurred in some nonresponding patients. Antigen specificity of clonally expanded peripheral T cells was not established.

Here immunoSEQ multiplex PCR was the method, and the copy in TCRdb shows in-frame clones only, minus some. Found here are 70,000 to 80,000 clones, 80% to 90% of them singletons; the top ten hold 17%. Points on this clone: No antigen is known for it. Germline is not matched at one junction end, which may reflect a read error.

The CDR3 runs to 14 residues. Germline values: CDR1 SSHAT, CDR2 FNYEAQ (reference sequence). The material sequenced was CD4+ or CD8+ T cells sorted from blood, taken in a trial of the OX40 agonist ivuxolimab. The chain recombines TRBV7-7 with TRBJ2-3; 8 bases map to TRBD2. The clonotype comes from an adult with an advanced solid tumor such as melanoma, head and neck, liver or kidney cancer. Here the CDR3 reads CASSLSGSSDTQYF. CDR3 sequence (DNA): TGTGCTAGCAGCTTGAGCGGGAGCTCAGATACGCAGTATTTT.